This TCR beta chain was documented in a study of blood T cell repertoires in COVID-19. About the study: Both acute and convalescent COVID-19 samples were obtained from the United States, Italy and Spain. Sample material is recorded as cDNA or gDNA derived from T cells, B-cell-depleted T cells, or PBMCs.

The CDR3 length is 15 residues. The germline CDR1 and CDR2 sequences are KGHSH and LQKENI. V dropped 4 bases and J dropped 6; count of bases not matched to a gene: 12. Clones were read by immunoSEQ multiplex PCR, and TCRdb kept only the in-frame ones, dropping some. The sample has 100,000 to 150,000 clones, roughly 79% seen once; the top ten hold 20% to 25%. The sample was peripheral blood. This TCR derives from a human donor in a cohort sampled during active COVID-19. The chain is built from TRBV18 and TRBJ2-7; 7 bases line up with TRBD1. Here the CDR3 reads CASSRMDRYDPEQYF. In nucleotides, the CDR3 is TGTGCCAGCTCACGAATGGACAGGTACGACCCCGAGCAGTACTTC.